This T cell receptor beta chain was identified in a study (dated by TCRdb to between 2015 and 2016). Note on this clonotype: The antigen it binds to is not known. Base qualities are not provided; no much larger clone lies one nucleotide away.

The CDR3 runs 14 amino acids, cysteine and phenylalanine included. The entry retains the CDR3 DNA only, 42 bases that are in frame from base 1. V trim: 1 base; J trim: 9 bases; unmatched bases: 9. According to the germline V gene, CDR1 reads SGHRS and CDR2 reads YFSETQ. Receptors were amplified or captured by RT-PCR. The sequencer was an Illumina MiSeq. The public reads were reprocessed in TCRdb via fastp at Q25 and MiXCR, keeping in-frame beta chains. Identical CDR3 proteins give one entry, which carries the most common genes and DNA. The sample table shows about 700,000 distinct CDR3 sequences, and approximately 14% are seen once. The ten largest clones capture 3.6% of the sample.

The V gene is TRBV5-1 and the J gene is TRBJ1-2; TRBD1 lines up with 7 middle nucleotides. The TCR sequence derives from a female donor in good health, serving as a healthy control. Sample: memory CD4+ T cells from blood. The DNA sequence reads TGCGCCAGCAGCTTGAGTCGGGACAGCCAACGCTACACCTTC. It encodes CASSLSRDSQRYTF.